This TCR beta chain came from a study of T cells in Graves' hyperthyroidism and ophthalmopathy. Whole-study results and caveats: Most thyroid clonotypes that were expanded above 0.001 also turned up in blood.

Germline lookup yields CDR1 DFQATT and CDR2 SNEGSKA (reference sequence). Trimming at V came to 5 bases and at J to 5 bases, leaving 9 bases not matched to a gene. The CDR3 extends over 14 amino acids. Uncontrolled infection, other autoimmune disease, pregnancy or lactation disqualified patients from enrolment. This clonotype occurred many times. No antigen is known for it. Amplification yielded TCR beta CDR3 regions, with RNA transcripts as the source. HTBI primers were used for first-round RT-PCR of the TCR CDR3. MiXCR, applied by TCRdb to the multiplex PCR reads, yields one record per CDR3 protein. The repertoire holds about 260,000 distinct CDR3 sequences, with roughly 17% as singletons.

The source material was blood. The rearrangement joins TRBV20-1 to TRBJ2-1; 7 positions match TRBD2. The source is a woman between 18 and 29 years old with Graves' ophthalmopathy. For the CDR3, the DNA is TGCAGTGCTTGGGGGGGTCTCGTACACAATGAGCAGTTCTTC. Translated, it gives CSAWGGLVHNEQFF.